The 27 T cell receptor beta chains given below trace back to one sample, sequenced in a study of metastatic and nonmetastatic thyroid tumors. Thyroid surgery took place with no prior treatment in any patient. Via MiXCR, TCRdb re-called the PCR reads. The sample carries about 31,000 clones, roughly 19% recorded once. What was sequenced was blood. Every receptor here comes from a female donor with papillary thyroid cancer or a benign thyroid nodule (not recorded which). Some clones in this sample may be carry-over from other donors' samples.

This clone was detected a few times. For the CDR3, the DNA is TGTGCCTGGAGTCCGGTAGCGGGAGGAAGGTACGAGCAGTACTTC. Amino acid sequence: CAWSPVAGGRYEQYF. The V and J genes are TRBV30 and TRBJ2-7, with TRBD2 matching over 10 bases. With V trimmed by 2 bases and J by 4 bases, 8 bases remained unmatched. The germline V gene has CDR1 GTSNPN and CDR2 SVGIG (reference sequence). CDR3 length: 15 residues.

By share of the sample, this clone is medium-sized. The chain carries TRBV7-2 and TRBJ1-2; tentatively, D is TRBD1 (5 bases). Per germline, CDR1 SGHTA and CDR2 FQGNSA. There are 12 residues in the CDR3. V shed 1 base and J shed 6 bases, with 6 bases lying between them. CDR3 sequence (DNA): TGTGCCAGCAGCTTAGGGGGGGATGGCTACACCTTC. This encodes CASSLGGDGYTF.

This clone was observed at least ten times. The CDR3 reads CSAFRGYNSPLHF. The CDR3 bases are TGCAGTGCTTTTAGGGGTTATAATTCACCCCTCCACTTT. The chain couples TRBV20-1 to TRBJ1-6, with D possibly matching TRBD1 (5 bases). The CDR3 covers 13 residues. V was clipped by 5 bases and J by 4 bases, with 9 bases between them. The V gene's germline CDR1 is DFQATT and CDR2 SNEGSKA (reference sequence).

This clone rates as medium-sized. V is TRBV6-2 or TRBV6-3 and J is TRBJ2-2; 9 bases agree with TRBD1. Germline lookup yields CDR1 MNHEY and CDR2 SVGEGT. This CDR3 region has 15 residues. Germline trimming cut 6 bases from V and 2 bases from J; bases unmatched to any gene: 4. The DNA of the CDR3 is TGTGCCAGCAGACGACAGGGGGTTAACACCGGGGAGCTGTTTTTT. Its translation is CASRRQGVNTGELFF.

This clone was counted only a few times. The CDR3, as DNA: TGTGCCAGCAGCCAACCTGGAAACACCATATATTTT. This gives the protein CASSQPGNTIYF. The chain uses TRBV6-1 and TRBJ1-3; no firm D call. CDR3 length: 12 amino acids. Trimming removed 6 bases at V and 2 bases at J, with 5 bases between. Looked up from germline, CDR1 is MNHNS and CDR2 is SASEGT.

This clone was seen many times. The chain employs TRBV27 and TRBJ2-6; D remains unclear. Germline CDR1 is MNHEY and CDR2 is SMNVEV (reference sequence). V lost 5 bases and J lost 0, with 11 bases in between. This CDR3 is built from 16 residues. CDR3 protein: CASSEYMYSGANVLTF. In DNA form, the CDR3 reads TGTGCCAGCAGTGAGTACATGTACTCTGGGGCCAACGTCCTGACTTTC. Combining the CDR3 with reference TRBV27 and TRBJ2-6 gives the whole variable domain EAQVTQNPRYLITVTGKKLTVTCSQNMNHEYMSWYRQDPGLGLRQIYYSMNVEVTDKGDVPEGYKVSRKEKRNFPLILESPSPNQTSLYFCASSEYMYSGANVLTFGAGSRLTVL.

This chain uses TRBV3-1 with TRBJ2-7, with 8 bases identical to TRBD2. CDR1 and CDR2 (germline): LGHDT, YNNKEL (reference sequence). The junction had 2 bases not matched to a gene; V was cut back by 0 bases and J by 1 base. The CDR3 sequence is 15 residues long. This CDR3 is CASSQDRGGSYEQYF. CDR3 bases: TGTGCCAGCAGCCAAGATCGGGGGGGGTCCTACGAGCAGTACTTC.

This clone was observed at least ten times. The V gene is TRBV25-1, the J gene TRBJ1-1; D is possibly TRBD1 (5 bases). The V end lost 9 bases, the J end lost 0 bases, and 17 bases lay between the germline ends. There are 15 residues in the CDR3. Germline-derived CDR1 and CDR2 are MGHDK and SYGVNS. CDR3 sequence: CASRPAGSMNTEAFF. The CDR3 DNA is TGTGCCAGTCGACCGGCAGGGAGTATGAACACTGAAGCTTTCTTT.

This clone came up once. The chain's CDR3 is CASSFGYGTNEKLFF. The DNA for the CDR3 is TGCGCCAGCAGCTTTGGTTACGGGACTAATGAAAAACTGTTTTTT. The V and J genes are TRBV5-1 and TRBJ1-4; D remains ambiguous. Germline loops: CDR1 SGHRS, CDR2 YFSETQ. Trimming removed 2 bases at V and 2 bases at J, with 10 bases between. The length of the CDR3 is 15 residues.

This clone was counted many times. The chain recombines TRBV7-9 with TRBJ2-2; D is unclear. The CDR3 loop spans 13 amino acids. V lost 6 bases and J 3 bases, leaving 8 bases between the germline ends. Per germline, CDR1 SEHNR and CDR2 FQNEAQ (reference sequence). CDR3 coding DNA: TGTGCCAGCAGGCCAGGTCACACCGGGGAGCTGTTTTTT. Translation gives CASRPGHTGELFF. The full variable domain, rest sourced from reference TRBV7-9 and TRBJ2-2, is DTGVSQNPRHKITKRGQNVTFRCDPISEHNRLYWYRQTLGQGPEFLTYFQNEAQLEKSRLLSDRFSAERPKGSFSTLEIQRTEQGDSAMYLCASRPGHTGELFFGEGSRLTVL.

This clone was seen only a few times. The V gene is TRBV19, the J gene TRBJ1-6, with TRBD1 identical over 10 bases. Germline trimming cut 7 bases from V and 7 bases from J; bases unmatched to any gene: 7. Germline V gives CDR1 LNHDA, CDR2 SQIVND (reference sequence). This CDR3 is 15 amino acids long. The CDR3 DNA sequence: TGTGCCAGTACCCCGACAGGGGGCAGAAATTCACCCCTCCACTTT. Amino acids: CASTPTGGRNSPLHF.

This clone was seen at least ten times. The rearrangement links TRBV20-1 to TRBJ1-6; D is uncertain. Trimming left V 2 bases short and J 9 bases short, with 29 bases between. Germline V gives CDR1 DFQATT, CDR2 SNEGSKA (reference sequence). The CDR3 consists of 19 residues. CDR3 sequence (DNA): TGCAGTGCTAGATTTGCTCACCTCCCGGTATCCGGAGAGGCTTCACCCCTCCACTTT. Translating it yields CSARFAHLPVSGEASPLHF.

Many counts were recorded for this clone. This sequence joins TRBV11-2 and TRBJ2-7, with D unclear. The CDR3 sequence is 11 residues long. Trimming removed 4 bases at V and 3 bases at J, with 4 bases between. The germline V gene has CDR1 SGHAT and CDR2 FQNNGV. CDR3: CASSSFYEQYF. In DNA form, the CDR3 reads TGTGCCAGCAGCTCCTTCTACGAGCAGTACTTC.

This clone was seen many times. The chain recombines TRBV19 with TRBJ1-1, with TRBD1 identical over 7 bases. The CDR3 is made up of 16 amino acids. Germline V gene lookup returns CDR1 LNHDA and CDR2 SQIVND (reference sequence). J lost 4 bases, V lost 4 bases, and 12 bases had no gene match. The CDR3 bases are TGTGCCAGTAGTACCCCGGTTCTCGGGACAGCCACTGAAGCTTTCTTT. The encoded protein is CASSTPVLGTATEAFF.

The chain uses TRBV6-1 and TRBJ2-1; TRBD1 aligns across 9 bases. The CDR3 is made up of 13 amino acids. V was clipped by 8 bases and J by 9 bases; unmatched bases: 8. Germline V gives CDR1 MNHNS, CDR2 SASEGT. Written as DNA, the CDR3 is TGTGCCAGCGTGGGACAGGGTTCTAGTGAGCAGTTCTTC. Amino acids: CASVGQGSSEQFF.

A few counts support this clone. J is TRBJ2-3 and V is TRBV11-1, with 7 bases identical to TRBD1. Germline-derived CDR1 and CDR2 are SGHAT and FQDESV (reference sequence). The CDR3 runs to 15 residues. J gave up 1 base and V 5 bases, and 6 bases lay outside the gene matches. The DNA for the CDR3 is TGTGCCAGCAGCGGCAGGGGGTTTCGCACAGATACGCAGTATTTT. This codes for CASSGRGFRTDTQYF.

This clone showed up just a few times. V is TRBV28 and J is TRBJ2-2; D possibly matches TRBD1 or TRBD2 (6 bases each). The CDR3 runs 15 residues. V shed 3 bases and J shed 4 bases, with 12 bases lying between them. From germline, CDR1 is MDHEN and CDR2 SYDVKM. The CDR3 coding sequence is TGTGCCAGCAGTTTTCTTAAGGGGGGCACCGGGGAGCTGTTTTTT. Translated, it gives CASSFLKGGTGELFF.

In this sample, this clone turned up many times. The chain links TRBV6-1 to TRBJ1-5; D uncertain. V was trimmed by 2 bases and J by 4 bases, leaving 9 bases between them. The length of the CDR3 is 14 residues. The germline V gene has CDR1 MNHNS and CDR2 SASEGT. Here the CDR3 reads CASSELHTNQPQHF. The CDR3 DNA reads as TGTGCCAGCAGTGAATTACATACAAATCAGCCCCAGCATTTT.

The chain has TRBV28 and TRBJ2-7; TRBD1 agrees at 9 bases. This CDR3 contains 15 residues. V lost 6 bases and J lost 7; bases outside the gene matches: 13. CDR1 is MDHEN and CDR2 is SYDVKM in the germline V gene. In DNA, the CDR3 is TGTGCCAGCAGCCCGACAGGGGGTGTAAGTAAGGAGCAGTACTTC. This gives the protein CASSPTGGVSKEQYF.

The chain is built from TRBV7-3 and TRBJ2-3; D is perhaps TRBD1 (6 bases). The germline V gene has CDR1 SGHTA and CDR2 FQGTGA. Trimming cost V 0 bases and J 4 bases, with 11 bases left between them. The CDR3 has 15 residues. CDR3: CASSLTAGASDTQYF. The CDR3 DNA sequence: TGTGCCAGCAGCTTAACGGCAGGGGCATCAGATACGCAGTATTTT. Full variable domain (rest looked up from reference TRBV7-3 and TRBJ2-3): GAGVSQTPSNKVTEKGKYVELRCDPISGHTALYWYRQSLGQGPEFLIYFQGTGAADDSGLPNDRFFAVRPEGSVSTLKIQRTERGDSAVYLCASSLTAGASDTQYFGPGTRLTVL.

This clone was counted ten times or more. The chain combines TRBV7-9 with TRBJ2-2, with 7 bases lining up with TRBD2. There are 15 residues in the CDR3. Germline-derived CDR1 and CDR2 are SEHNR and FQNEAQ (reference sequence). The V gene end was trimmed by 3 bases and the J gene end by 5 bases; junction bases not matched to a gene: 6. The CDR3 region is CASSFGTGGTGELFF. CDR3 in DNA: TGTGCCAGCAGCTTCGGGACGGGAGGAACCGGGGAGCTGTTTTTT.

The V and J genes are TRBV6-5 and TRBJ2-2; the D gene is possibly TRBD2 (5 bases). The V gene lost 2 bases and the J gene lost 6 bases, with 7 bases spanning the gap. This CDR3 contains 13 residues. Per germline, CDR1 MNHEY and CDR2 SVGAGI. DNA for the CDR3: TGTGCCAGCAGTTACACTAGTGCCGGGGAGCTGTTTTTT. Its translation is CASSYTSAGELFF.

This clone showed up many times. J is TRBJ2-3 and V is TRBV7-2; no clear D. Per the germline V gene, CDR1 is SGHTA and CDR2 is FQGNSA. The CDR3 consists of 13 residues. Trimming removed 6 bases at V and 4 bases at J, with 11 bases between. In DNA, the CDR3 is TGTGCCAGCAGGCGTGATAAATCAGATACGCAGTATTTT. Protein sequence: CASRRDKSDTQYF. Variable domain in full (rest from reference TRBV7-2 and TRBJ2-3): GAGVSQSPSNKVTEKGKDVELRCDPISGHTALYWYRQSLGQGLEFLIYFQGNSAPDKSGLPSDRFSAERTGGSVSTLTIQRTQQEDSAVYLCASRRDKSDTQYFGPGTRLTVL.

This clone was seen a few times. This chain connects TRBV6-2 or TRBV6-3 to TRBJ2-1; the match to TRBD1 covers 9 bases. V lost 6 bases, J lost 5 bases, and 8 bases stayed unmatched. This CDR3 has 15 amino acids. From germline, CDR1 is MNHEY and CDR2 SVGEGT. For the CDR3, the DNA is TGTGCCAGCAGGCCGGGGACAGGGACGGACAATGAGCAGTTCTTC. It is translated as CASRPGTGTDNEQFF.

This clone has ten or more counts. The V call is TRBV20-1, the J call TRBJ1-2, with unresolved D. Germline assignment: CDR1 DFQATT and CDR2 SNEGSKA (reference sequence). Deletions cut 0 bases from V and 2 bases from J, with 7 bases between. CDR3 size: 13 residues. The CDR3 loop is CSARDRSNYGYTF. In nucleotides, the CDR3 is TGCAGTGCTAGAGATCGAAGCAACTATGGCTACACCTTC.

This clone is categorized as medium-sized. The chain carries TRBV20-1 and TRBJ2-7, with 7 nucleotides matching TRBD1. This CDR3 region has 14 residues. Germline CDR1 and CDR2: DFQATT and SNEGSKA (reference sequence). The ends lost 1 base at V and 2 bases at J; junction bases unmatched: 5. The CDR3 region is CSARGSGTAYEQYF. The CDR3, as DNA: TGCAGTGCTAGAGGTTCCGGGACAGCCTACGAGCAGTACTTC.

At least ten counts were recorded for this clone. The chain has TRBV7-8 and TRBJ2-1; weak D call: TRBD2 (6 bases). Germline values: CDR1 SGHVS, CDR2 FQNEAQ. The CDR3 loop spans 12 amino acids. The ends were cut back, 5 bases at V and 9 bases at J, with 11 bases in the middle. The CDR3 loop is CASSPPGVEQFF. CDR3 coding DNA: TGTGCCAGCAGCCCTCCGGGGGTTGAGCAGTTCTTC.